These 16 T cell receptor beta chains came from one sample sequenced in a study of metastatic and nonmetastatic thyroid tumors. Each patient went into thyroid surgery without having received any treatment. MiXCR was used by TCRdb to re-call the PCR reads. Of 30,000 or so clones listed, about 24% are singletons. Material: blood. Receptors originate from a female donor with papillary thyroid cancer or a benign thyroid nodule (not recorded which). Some clones in this sample may be carry-over from other donors' samples.

This clone has only a few counts. A junction boundary mismatches the germline segment, possibly from a read error. The V and J genes are TRBV12-3 or TRBV12-4 and TRBJ1-6, with TRBD1 matching 8 bases. The CDR3 contains 14 residues. The chain's CDR3 is CASKRQGKSSHLHF. CDR3 in DNA: TGTGCCAGCAAAAGACAGGGGAAGAGTTCACACCTCCACTTT.

The chain recombines TRBV19 with TRBJ1-1; weak D call: TRBD1 (6 bases). CDR3 size: 15 residues. CDR1 LNHDA and CDR2 SQIVND come from the germline V gene (reference sequence). Trimming took off 7 bases at V and 0 bases at J, with 15 bases between the two ends. CDR3: CASTEGGRMNTEAFF. As DNA, the CDR3 is TGTGCCAGTACTGAAGGGGGTAGGATGAACACTGAAGCTTTCTTT.

This clone was seen at least ten times. The V gene is TRBV2, the J gene TRBJ1-5; D call uncertain. Trimming left V 2 bases short and J 5 bases short, with 7 bases between. CDR1 SNHLY and CDR2 FYNNEI come from the germline V gene. The CDR3 is 13 amino acids. The CDR3 nucleotides are TGTGCCAGCAGTGAAAGGGTTTATCAGCCCCAGCATTTT. Protein sequence: CASSERVYQPQHF.

The V call is TRBV6-1, the J call TRBJ1-1, with TRBD1 matching over 8 bases. The CDR3 totals 12 residues. Germline trimming cut 4 bases from V and 9 bases from J; bases unmatched to any gene: 4. From germline, CDR1 is MNHNS and CDR2 SASEGT. CDR3 residues: CASSGQGAKAFF. CDR3 coding DNA: TGTGCCAGCAGTGGCCAGGGGGCTAAAGCTTTCTTT.

By frequency in the sample, this clone is medium-sized. The V and J genes are TRBV6-1 and TRBJ1-6; maybe TRBD1 (6 bases). The CDR3 covers 15 residues. In germline, CDR1 is MNHNS, CDR2 SASEGT. V was cut by 10 bases and J by 4 bases, with 17 bases left in between. CDR3: CATRGSDGYNSPLHF. The DNA for the CDR3 is TGTGCCACCAGGGGTTCGGACGGGTATAATTCACCCCTCCACTTT.

This clone was counted ten times or more. The chain recombines TRBV15 with TRBJ2-7; 9 bases fit TRBD1. Germline V gives CDR1 LNHNV, CDR2 YYDKDF (reference sequence). The CDR3 is 16 amino acids. V lost 0 bases and J lost 9; bases outside the gene matches: 12. CDR3 loop: CATSRDGRGQGGGQYF. The CDR3, as DNA: TGTGCCACCAGCAGAGATGGACGGGGACAGGGTGGAGGGCAGTACTTC.

The chain joins TRBV11-1 to TRBJ2-2; TRBD2 agrees at 12 bases. After removal of 4 bases from V and 6 bases from J, the junction contained 9 bases not matched to a gene. Germline CDR1 and CDR2: SGHAT and FQDESV (reference sequence). CDR3 length: 17 residues. CDR3: CASSSFLTSGRSGELFF. CDR3 DNA: TGTGCCAGCAGCTCCTTTCTCACTAGCGGGAGGTCCGGGGAGCTGTTTTTT.

This clone was observed at least ten times. The chain joins TRBV5-6 to TRBJ2-5; unclear D gene. Trimming pared 2 bases from V and 3 bases from J, leaving 11 bases between. Germline V CDR1 and CDR2: SGHDT, YYEEEE. This CDR3 contains 14 residues. The CDR3 sequence: CASSFLFSEETQYF. The CDR3 DNA sequence: TGTGCCAGCAGCTTTCTGTTCAGTGAAGAGACCCAGTACTTC.

The V gene is TRBV6-1, the J gene TRBJ2-7, with D possibly being TRBD2 (6 bases). The CDR3 is 16 residues long. Germline V gene sequence: CDR1 MNHNS, CDR2 SASEGT. V lost 5 bases to trimming and J lost 7 bases, with 24 bases between them. The CDR3 nucleotides are TGTGCCAGCAGTCAATTCCGGGACTCCCCCTCGGAAGAGCAGTACTTC. Its translation: CASSQFRDSPSEEQYF.

The chain carries TRBV18 and TRBJ2-7; D gene uncertain. Germline values: CDR1 KGHSH, CDR2 LQKENI. The CDR3 consists of 14 residues. With 4 bases removed from V and 3 bases from J, the gap between germline ends came to 13 bases. CDR3 residues: CASSHSPIGYEQYF. The DNA for the CDR3 is TGTGCCAGCTCACATAGTCCCATAGGCTACGAGCAGTACTTC.

This clone has a count of ten or more. The V call is TRBV18, the J call TRBJ2-1, with TRBD1 as a possible D gene (5 bases). The germline V gene has CDR1 KGHSH and CDR2 LQKENI. The CDR3 consists of 17 residues. V lost 2 bases, J lost 5 bases, and 19 bases lay in between. The CDR3 coding sequence is TGTGCCAGCTCACCAAATCCTACACGACAGCTAAACAATGAGCAGTTCTTC. Its protein product is CASSPNPTRQLNNEQFF. The full variable domain, in which reference TRBV18 and TRBJ2-1 provide the parts outside the CDR3, is NAGVMQNPRHLVRRRGQEARLRCSPMKGHSHVYWYRQLPEEGLKFMVYLQKENIIDESGMPKERFSAEFPKEGPSILRIQQVVRGDSAAYFCASSPNPTRQLNNEQFFGPGTRLTVL.

The chain has TRBV20-1 and TRBJ2-1, with 10 bases fitting TRBD2. V was pared by 3 bases and J by 4 bases, with 3 bases of the junction left unmatched. Germline-derived CDR1 and CDR2 are DFQATT and SNEGSKA (reference sequence). The CDR3 runs 14 residues. The CDR3 bases are TGCAGTGCTAGTTTAGCGGGAGGATACAATGAGCAGTTCTTC. This gives the protein CSASLAGGYNEQFF.

This clone has only one observation. One junction end disagrees with the germline gene, perhaps due to a read error. The CDR3, as DNA: TGCAGTGCTATCCATAGCGGGAGAGGGACATACGGGCAGTACTTC. Its protein product is CSAIHSGRGTYGQYF. The chain links TRBV20-1 to TRBJ2-7; 9 bases are a match to TRBD2. This CDR3 comprises 15 residues. Germline assignment: CDR1 DFQATT and CDR2 SNEGSKA (reference sequence).

The V gene is TRBV10-1, the J gene TRBJ2-3, with 11 nucleotides matching TRBD1. Germline values: CDR1 WNHNN, CDR2 SYGVQD (reference sequence). The CDR3 covers 14 residues. CDR3 protein: CTTNGDRGTDTQYF. The CDR3 DNA reads TGCACCACCAACGGGGACAGGGGGACAGATACGCAGTATTTT.

The V gene is TRBV25-1, the J gene TRBJ1-5, with D tentatively TRBD1 (5 bases). The germline V and J ends were trimmed by 6 bases and 3 bases, with 33 bases remaining between them. The germline CDR1 and CDR2 sequences are MGHDK and SYGVNS. The CDR3 consists of 21 residues. This CDR3 reads CASSPPMGQGGTRLVNQPQHF. The CDR3 nucleotides read TGTGCCAGCAGCCCTCCGATGGGTCAGGGTGGCACTCGGCTAGTCAATCAGCCCCAGCATTTT.

Comment on this clone: At one boundary the junction diverges from the germline segment, which might be a read error. This sequence joins TRBV6-2 or TRBV6-3 and TRBJ2-2; D is possibly TRBD1 (6 bases). This CDR3 contains 14 residues. Germline loops: CDR1 MNHEY, CDR2 SVGEGT. CDR3 in amino acids: CASSYGGQTGELFF. CDR3 DNA sequence: TGTGCCAGCAGTTACGGAGGACAGACCGGGGAGTTGTTTTTT.